Shown below are 20 T cell receptor beta chains from a single sample sequenced in a study of cytomegalovirus exposure and HLA in healthy donors. The PCR was carried out with 60 Vbeta primers and 13 Jbeta primers. Data came from immunoSEQ multiplex PCR; TCRdb stores just in-frame clones and leaves some out. The table lists 100,000 to 150,000 clones, 60% to 80% of them singletons. The sequencing input was PBMCs. The receptor set was obtained from a woman in her 50s in good health and CMV-seronegative.

This clone was counted between two and nine times. The chain uses TRBV2 and TRBJ2-5, with 8 bases lining up with TRBD2. Germline lookup yields CDR1 SNHLY and CDR2 FYNNEI. The CDR3 length is 15 residues. V was clipped by 5 bases and J by 5 bases; unmatched bases: 10. As DNA, the CDR3 is TGTGCCAGCAGTCGGGGACTAGTCGAGGGGGAGACCCAGTACTTC. It specifies CASSRGLVEGETQYF.

Of note for this clone: The junction and the germline gene differ at one end; a read error may be behind it. The gene calls are TRBV4-1 and TRBJ1-2, with D hard to call. This CDR3 is built from 14 residues. Germline CDR1 reads MGHRA; CDR2 reads YSYEKL. The CDR3 nucleotides read TGCGCCAGCAGCAAAGAGGAGGGAGCCTATGGCTACACCTTC. Translating gives CASSKEEGAYGYTF.

V usage is TRBV7-3 and J usage is TRBJ2-3, with D unclear. In germline, CDR1 is SGHTA, CDR2 FQGTGA. This CDR3 has 13 residues. V was trimmed by 6 bases and J by 3 bases, leaving 10 bases between them. CDR3 sequence: CASRRDSTDTQYF. In nucleotides, the CDR3 is TGTGCCAGCAGGCGTGACTCTACAGATACGCAGTATTTT. Combining the CDR3 with reference TRBV7-3 and TRBJ2-3 gives the whole variable domain GAGVSQTPSNKVTEKGKYVELRCDPISGHTALYWYRQSLGQGPEFLIYFQGTGAADDSGLPNDRFFAVRPEGSVSTLKIQRTERGDSAVYLCASRRDSTDTQYFGPGTRLTVL.

The chain is built from TRBV11-2 and TRBJ2-1, with 11 bases aligning to TRBD1. The trim removed 6 bases at V and 9 bases at J, leaving 10 bases unmatched. In germline, CDR1 is SGHAT, CDR2 FQNNGV. CDR3 length equals 15 residues. CDR3 DNA: TGTGCCAGCAGTTTCACCGGGACAGGGGGGAGTGAGCAGTTCTTC. Residues: CASSFTGTGGSEQFF.

This clone came up a few times. V usage is TRBV4-3 and J usage is TRBJ1-4; weak D call: TRBD1 (5 bases). Looked up from germline, CDR1 is LGHNA and CDR2 is YSLEER. There are 16 residues in the CDR3. The germline V and J ends were trimmed by 0 bases and 8 bases, with 16 bases remaining between them. CDR3 amino acids: CASSQDIFRVGEKLFF. CDR3 in DNA: TGCGCCAGCAGCCAAGATATTTTCAGGGTGGGAGAAAAACTGTTTTTT.

This clone occurred a few times. This sequence joins TRBV5-4 and TRBJ1-4; TRBD1 aligns across 7 bases. CDR3 size: 13 residues. Germline V gene lookup returns CDR1 SGHNT and CDR2 YYREEE (reference sequence). J lost 8 bases, V lost 2 bases, and 3 bases had no gene match. The CDR3 sequence: CASSLQGREKLFF. For the CDR3, the DNA is TGTGCCAGCAGCTTACAGGGGAGAGAAAAACTGTTTTTT.

V usage is TRBV28 and J usage is TRBJ1-1; 9 bases are a match to TRBD1. Germline-derived CDR1 and CDR2 are MDHEN and SYDVKM. This CDR3 is 13 amino acids long. V shed 6 bases and J 4 bases; nucleotides not matched to a gene: 3. CDR3 nucleotides: TGTGCCAGCAGGGGGACAGGGCTCACTGAAGCTTTCTTT. Its translation is CASRGTGLTEAFF. The whole variable domain, filled in from reference TRBV28 and TRBJ1-1, reads DVKVTQSSRYLVKRTGEKVFLECVQDMDHENMFWYRQDPGLGLRLIYFSYDVKMKEKGDIPEGYSVSREKKERFSLILESASTNQTSMYLCASRGTGLTEAFFGQGTRLTVV.

The gene calls are TRBV7-9 and TRBJ1-2; tentative D call: TRBD1 (5 bases). The CDR3 runs 16 residues. V was cut by 5 bases and J by 4 bases, with 20 bases left in between. Germline CDR1 and CDR2: SEHNR and FQNEAQ (reference sequence). CDR3 amino acids: CASSPSQATVGYGYTF. DNA for the CDR3: TGTGCCAGCAGCCCGAGTCAGGCGACAGTAGGCTATGGCTACACCTTC.

The gene calls are TRBV27 and TRBJ1-1; D possibly corresponds to TRBD1 (6 bases). Germline values: CDR1 MNHEY, CDR2 SMNVEV (reference sequence). The ends were cut back, 4 bases at V and 6 bases at J, with 15 bases in the middle. The CDR3 covers 14 residues. CDR3 sequence: CASSSPPQGSEAFF. CDR3 nucleotides: TGTGCCAGCAGTTCCCCCCCACAGGGTTCTGAAGCTTTCTTT.

The rearrangement uses TRBV19 and TRBJ2-3, with TRBD2 identical over 9 bases. Losses at the gene ends were 5 bases for V and 4 bases for J; bases not matched to a gene: 4. The CDR3 sequence is 14 residues long. Germline V lookup: CDR1 LNHDA, CDR2 SQIVND (reference sequence). The CDR3 DNA follows: TGTGCCAGTAGTGGGGCGGGAGGGGCAGATACGCAGTATTTT. Its translation is CASSGAGGADTQYF.

V usage is TRBV2 and J usage is TRBJ2-3; 7 bases agree with TRBD1. The length of the CDR3 is 14 residues. Germline-derived CDR1 and CDR2 are SNHLY and FYNNEI. The V segment lost 6 bases and the J segment 2 bases; nucleotides outside the gene matches: 5. DNA for the CDR3: TGTGCCAGCAGCACAGACAGGGCCACAGATACGCAGTATTTT. This encodes CASSTDRATDTQYF.

The chain employs TRBV29-1 and TRBJ1-1, with TRBD1 identical over 8 bases. CDR3 length: 14 amino acids. V dropped 6 bases and J dropped 3; count of bases not matched to a gene: 9. Looked up from germline, CDR1 is SQVTM and CDR2 is ANQGSEA. Here the CDR3 DNA reads TGCAGCGTCTCCGCCGGACAGGGAGACACTGAAGCTTTCTTT. Encoded protein: CSVSAGQGDTEAFF. Together with reference TRBV29-1 and TRBJ1-1, the CDR3 gives the full variable domain: SAVISQKPSRDICQRGTSLTIQCQVDSQVTMMFWYRQQPGQSLTLIATANQGSEATYESGFVIDKFPISRPNLTFSTLTVSNMSPEDSSIYLCSVSAGQGDTEAFFGQGTRLTVV.

The chain employs TRBV4-1 and TRBJ1-5; perhaps TRBD1 as D (6 bases). Germline V CDR1 and CDR2: MGHRA, YSYEKL. V lost 4 bases and J lost 3, with 13 bases in between. The CDR3 runs to 15 residues. CDR3: CASSRSGTNNQPQHF. Written as DNA, the CDR3 is TGCGCCAGCAGCCGTTCCGGGACAAACAATCAGCCCCAGCATTTT.

This sequence joins TRBV28 and TRBJ2-7, with TRBD2 as a possible D gene (6 bases). The CDR3 spans 14 residues. CDR1 is MDHEN and CDR2 is SYDVKM in the germline V gene. The V end lost 6 bases, the J end lost 6 bases, and 18 bases lay between the germline ends. Here the CDR3 DNA reads TGTGCCAGCAGGGGCGGGACCCTTGGGCTCGAGCAGTACTTC. This encodes CASRGGTLGLEQYF.

This clone appeared a single time. The chain is built from TRBV19 and TRBJ1-1, with D maybe TRBD1 (5 bases). From germline, CDR1 is LNHDA and CDR2 SQIVND (reference sequence). CDR3 length equals 14 residues. Trimming shortened V by 7 bases and J by 5 bases, and 17 bases separated the two germline ends. CDR3 sequence (DNA): TGTGCCAGTACCCCCTCGGGGGAAGGAACTGAAGCTTTCTTT. Translated, it gives CASTPSGEGTEAFF. Combining the CDR3 with reference TRBV19 and TRBJ1-1 gives the whole variable domain DGGITQSPKYLFRKEGQNVTLSCEQNLNHDAMYWYRQDPGQGLRLIYYSQIVNDFQKGDIAEGYSVSREKKESFPLTVTSAQKNPTAFYLCASTPSGEGTEAFFGQGTRLTVV.

The chain employs TRBV7-9 and TRBJ2-1; 8 nucleotides align to TRBD1. The CDR3 contains 11 residues. The germline gives CDR1 SEHNR, CDR2 FQNEAQ (reference sequence). Unmatched junction bases numbered 3, after V lost 2 bases and J lost 15 bases. This chain's CDR3 is CASSLQGAWFF. Here the CDR3 DNA reads TGTGCCAGCAGCTTACAGGGGGCTTGGTTCTTC.

The table lists this clone with a count of one. The chain combines TRBV28 with TRBJ2-2; D is ambiguous. The CDR3 has 12 residues. In germline, CDR1 is MDHEN, CDR2 SYDVKM. The germline V and J ends were trimmed by 11 bases and 6 bases, with 13 bases remaining between them. CDR3 sequence: CAGGVVAGELFF. For the CDR3, the DNA is TGTGCCGGCGGCGTAGTGGCCGGGGAGCTGTTTTTT.

In this sample, this clone turned up a few times. This chain uses TRBV18 with TRBJ1-2; 10 nucleotides agree with TRBD1. The CDR3 totals 13 residues. The V segment lost 6 bases and the J segment 7 bases; nucleotides outside the gene matches: 5. Germline values: CDR1 KGHSH, CDR2 LQKENI. CDR3 protein: CASSSGDRGGYTF. The CDR3 DNA reads TGTGCCAGCTCGAGCGGGGACAGGGGTGGCTACACCTTC.

The chain recombines TRBV10-3 with TRBJ1-3, with 7 bases that match TRBD1. CDR1 and CDR2 (germline): ENHRY, SYGVKD. This CDR3 region has 15 residues. The J segment lost 4 bases and the V segment lost 3 bases, leaving 6 bases of the junction unmatched. CDR3 coding DNA: TGTGCCATCAGTGAAGGGACAGTAGTAGGAAACACCATATATTTT. Amino acid sequence: CAISEGTVVGNTIYF.

In the case of this clone: A junction boundary mismatches the germline segment, possibly from a read error. The chain carries TRBV7-7 and TRBJ2-5; D assignment may be TRBD1 or TRBD2 (5 bases each). CDR3 length: 15 amino acids. Germline V CDR1 and CDR2: SSHAT, FNYEAQ (reference sequence). CDR3 DNA sequence: TGTGCTAGCAGCAGGGAACTCCGGGGATGGGAGACCCAGTACTTC. This codes for CASSRELRGWETQYF.